This passage covers 18 T cell receptor beta chains from one sample sequenced in a study of follicular helper T cells after annual influenza vaccination. Documented time point: 2014-2015 season, pre-vaccination. TCRdb's table, derived via immunoSEQ multiplex PCR, lists solely in-frame clones and lacks some. The sample carries about 11,000 clones, around 84% recorded once. The specimen was CXCR5- memory CD4+ T cells sorted from blood, collected on the day of influenza vaccination. Every receptor here comes from an adult who received the influenza vaccine.

This chain uses TRBV19 with TRBJ2-2, with 10 bases fitting TRBD2. There are 15 residues in the CDR3. Per the germline V gene, CDR1 is LNHDA and CDR2 is SQIVND (reference sequence). V was pared by 8 bases and J by 5 bases, with 8 bases of the junction left unmatched. The CDR3 sequence is CASGLAGGGTGELFF. The CDR3 nucleotides read TGTGCCAGTGGGTTAGCGGGAGGAGGTACCGGGGAGCTGTTTTTT. The variable domain in full, completed from reference TRBV19 and TRBJ2-2, reads DGGITQSPKYLFRKEGQNVTLSCEQNLNHDAMYWYRQDPGQGLRLIYYSQIVNDFQKGDIAEGYSVSREKKESFPLTVTSAQKNPTAFYLCASGLAGGGTGELFFGEGSRLTVL.

This clone was detected only a few times. The chain carries TRBV7-2 and TRBJ2-7; the match to TRBD2 covers 8 bases. The V gene end was trimmed by 0 bases and the J gene end by 4 bases; junction bases not matched to a gene: 2. The CDR3 has 14 amino acids. Germline V gene sequence: CDR1 SGHTA, CDR2 FQGNSA. The CDR3 loop reads CASSLAASGYEQYF. The CDR3 DNA is TGTGCCAGCAGCTTAGCGGCTAGCGGGTACGAGCAGTACTTC.

The genes are TRBV5-4 and TRBJ1-4; D remains unclear. Trimming stripped 1 base from V and 0 bases from J, with 4 bases between. The CDR3 contains 14 residues. The V gene's germline CDR1 is SGHNT and CDR2 YYREEE (reference sequence). The CDR3 loop reads CASSLKSTNEKLFF. The CDR3 bases are TGTGCCAGCAGCTTGAAGTCAACTAATGAAAAACTGTTTTTT.

The chain uses TRBV7-5 and TRBJ2-3; the table's D call, TRBD1, has no DNA check behind it. TRBV7-5 is a pseudogene. The CDR3 is 16 residues long. The CDR3 loop reads CARSKRWDRGTDTQYF. CDR3 bases: TGTGCCAGAAGCAAGCGATGGGACAGAGGCACAGATACGCAGTATTTT.

The rearrangement uses TRBV28 and TRBJ1-2; 9 bases match TRBD1. CDR1 is MDHEN, CDR2 SYDVKM, per germline. This CDR3 has 12 amino acids. With 6 bases clipped from V and 6 bases from J, the junction kept 2 bases outside the gene matches. The CDR3 region is CASRTGGNGYTF. CDR3 nucleotides: TGTGCCAGCAGGACAGGGGGTAATGGCTACACCTTC.

This chain links TRBV27 with TRBJ2-1, with 10 bases matching TRBD2. The germline V gene encodes CDR1 MNHEY and CDR2 SMNVEV (reference sequence). V trimming: 6 bases; J trimming: 1 base; junction bases outside the gene matches: 6. The CDR3 sequence is 16 residues long. The CDR3, as DNA: TGTGCCAGCAGATTCTTAGCGGGAGGTTCCTACAATGAGCAGTTCTTC. It specifies CASRFLAGGSYNEQFF.

The count of this clone is one. The genes are TRBV30 and TRBJ2-3, with TRBD2 identical over 13 bases. The V gene end was trimmed by 5 bases and the J gene end by 3 bases; junction bases not matched to a gene: 2. CDR3 length equals 14 residues. Germline lookup yields CDR1 GTSNPN and CDR2 SVGIG (reference sequence). DNA for the CDR3: TGTGCCTGGTTGGGACTAGCGGGGACAGATACGCAGTATTTT. Translation gives CAWLGLAGTDTQYF.

This rearrangement joins TRBV28 to TRBJ1-1, with TRBD1 identical over 7 bases. V lost 6 bases, J lost 6 bases, and 7 bases stayed unmatched. CDR3 length: 13 amino acids. Germline V gives CDR1 MDHEN, CDR2 SYDVKM. CDR3 protein: CASRKTGVPEAFF. As DNA, the CDR3 is TGTGCCAGCAGAAAAACAGGGGTTCCTGAAGCTTTCTTT.

This sequence joins TRBV5-4 and TRBJ2-7; possible D gene TRBD1, 6 bases. The CDR3 consists of 13 residues. V lost 0 bases and J 7 bases, leaving 11 bases between the germline ends. CDR1 and CDR2 (germline): SGHNT, YYREEE (reference sequence). The CDR3 sequence: CASSLGGQTEQYF. CDR3 bases: TGTGCCAGCAGCTTGGGCGGACAGACTGAGCAGTACTTC.

The chain has TRBV28 and TRBJ2-1; 11 nucleotides align to TRBD2. V trimming: 5 bases; J trimming: 2 bases; junction bases outside the gene matches: 2. The CDR3 totals 15 residues. CDR1 and CDR2 (germline): MDHEN, SYDVKM. CDR3 protein: CASSPSGGPYNEQFF. CDR3 in DNA: TGTGCCAGCAGTCCTAGCGGGGGGCCCTACAATGAGCAGTTCTTC.

This chain uses TRBV29-1 with TRBJ2-5; 7 bases match TRBD1. CDR1 and CDR2 (germline): SQVTM, ANQGSEA. This CDR3 is built from 12 residues. Trimming took 6 bases from V and 5 from J; bases not matched to a gene: 6. Here the CDR3 DNA reads TGCAGCGTCCTGACAGGGAGCGAGACCCAGTACTTC. Residues: CSVLTGSETQYF. The full variable domain, its missing parts supplied by reference TRBV29-1 and TRBJ2-5, is SAVISQKPSRDICQRGTSLTIQCQVDSQVTMMFWYRQQPGQSLTLIATANQGSEATYESGFVIDKFPISRPNLTFSTLTVSNMSPEDSSIYLCSVLTGSETQYFGPGTRLLVL.

This chain joins TRBV29-1 and TRBJ2-2, with a tentative D call TRBD1 (5 bases). V lost 6 bases, J lost 1 base, and 12 bases lay in between. The CDR3 is 14 residues long. Germline loops: CDR1 SQVTM, CDR2 ANQGSEA. The CDR3 sequence: CSVRSGQNTGELFF. Here the CDR3 DNA reads TGCAGCGTCCGGTCAGGGCAGAACACCGGGGAGCTGTTTTTT.

This chain uses TRBV18 with TRBJ1-6; possible D gene TRBD1, 5 bases. Germline CDR1 and CDR2: KGHSH and LQKENI. There are 17 residues in the CDR3. Trimming took off 6 bases at V and 11 bases at J, with 26 bases between the two ends. In DNA form, the CDR3 reads TGTGCCAGCTCTTCCGGAATAGCCCTCTCGGAGGGGCCACCCCTCCACTTT. Residues: CASSSGIALSEGPPLHF. The complete variable domain, with remaining parts taken from reference TRBV18 and TRBJ1-6, reads NAGVMQNPRHLVRRRGQEARLRCSPMKGHSHVYWYRQLPEEGLKFMVYLQKENIIDESGMPKERFSAEFPKEGPSILRIQQVVRGDSAAYFCASSSGIALSEGPPLHFGNGTRLTVT.

This clone came up a few times. The chain carries TRBV19 and TRBJ2-1; D is ambiguous. Germline V gene lookup returns CDR1 LNHDA and CDR2 SQIVND (reference sequence). This CDR3 region has 12 residues. The V end was cut by 1 base, the J end by 10 bases, with 8 bases between. The CDR3: CASSIAPSEQFF. In DNA, the CDR3 is TGTGCCAGTAGTATAGCACCGTCAGAGCAGTTCTTC. The full variable domain, in which reference TRBV19 and TRBJ2-1 provide the parts outside the CDR3, is DGGITQSPKYLFRKEGQNVTLSCEQNLNHDAMYWYRQDPGQGLRLIYYSQIVNDFQKGDIAEGYSVSREKKESFPLTVTSAQKNPTAFYLCASSIAPSEQFFGPGTRLTVL.

This rearrangement joins TRBV5-1 to TRBJ2-7; possibly TRBD1 for D (6 bases). This CDR3 region has 15 residues. The V gene lost 1 base and the J gene lost 0 bases, with 11 bases spanning the gap. The germline gives CDR1 SGHRS, CDR2 YFSETQ. The CDR3 sequence: CASSLSWGPSYEQYF. CDR3 nucleotides: TGCGCCAGCAGCTTGAGTTGGGGGCCCTCCTACGAGCAGTACTTC. Full variable domain (missing parts from reference TRBV5-1 and TRBJ2-7): KAGVTQTPRYLIKTRGQQVTLSCSPISGHRSVSWYQQTPGQGLQFLFEYFSETQRNKGNFPGRFSGRQFSNSRSEMNVSTLELGDSALYLCASSLSWGPSYEQYFGPGTRLTVT.

The V and J genes are TRBV18 and TRBJ2-7; 7 nucleotides line up with TRBD1. The CDR3 length is 16 residues. Trimming removed 3 bases from V and 5 bases from J; junction bases left unmatched: 13. Germline-derived CDR1 and CDR2 are KGHSH and LQKENI. The CDR3 region has the DNA TGTGCCAGCTCACCTTCGTCGCGACAGGGTAGTAACGAGCAGTACTTC. Translation: CASSPSSRQGSNEQYF.

The chain is built from TRBV5-1 and TRBJ2-3; D might be TRBD1 (6 bases). Germline CDR1 is SGHRS and CDR2 is YFSETQ. The CDR3 spans 15 residues. V was shortened by 0 bases and J by 1 base, with 9 bases between the two germline ends. CDR3 in amino acids: CASSLEPGGTDTQYF. The DNA for the CDR3 is TGCGCCAGCAGCTTGGAGCCAGGGGGCACAGATACGCAGTATTTT. The full variable domain, in which reference TRBV5-1 and TRBJ2-3 provide the parts outside the CDR3, is KAGVTQTPRYLIKTRGQQVTLSCSPISGHRSVSWYQQTPGQGLQFLFEYFSETQRNKGNFPGRFSGRQFSNSRSEMNVSTLELGDSALYLCASSLEPGGTDTQYFGPGTRLTVL.

The genes are TRBV7-3 and TRBJ1-4; 11 bases align to TRBD1. Per the germline V gene, CDR1 is SGHTA and CDR2 is FQGTGA. The V and J ends lost 0 bases and 6 bases, in that order; junction bases with no gene match: 3. The CDR3 has 16 amino acids. The CDR3 DNA follows: TGTGCCAGCAGCTTAACGAGGACAGGGGGCGATGAAAAACTGTTTTTT. Amino acid sequence: CASSLTRTGGDEKLFF.